Listed below are T cell receptor beta chains from one sample, sequenced in a study of T cells in tumors after PD-1 blockade. TCRdb's copy holds only in-frame clones and misses some; the assay was immunoSEQ multiplex PCR. The data hold under 40,000 clones, with 55% to 80% observed a single time. Source: PBMCs, taken after anti-PD-1 treatment. The receptors were sampled from a human donor with basal cell carcinoma. CDR3s include the opening cysteine and the closing phenylalanine or tryptophan. A D gene is named only where the DNA matches it firmly. Expanded clones are given a class, and other clones once, few, many or no size at all.

>once|-|15|TRBJ1-5|TRBV9
TGTGCCAGCAGCGTAGAGTGGGGACACAATCAGCCCCAGCATTTT
CASSVEWGHNQPQHF
>few|TRBD2|16|TRBJ2-7|TRBV5-4
TGTGCCAGCAGCACGGGCGGGGGGCTTGGGACCTACGAGCAGTACTTC
CASSTGGGLGTYEQYF
>-|TRBD2|15|TRBJ2-3|TRBV29-1
TGCAGCGTTCAGACTAGCGGGAGTGGGTCAGATACGCAGTATTTT
CSVQTSGSGSDTQYF
>-|-|13|TRBJ2-1|TRBV19
TGTGCCAGTAGTATGTTCGGACTCAATGAGCAGTTCTTC
CASSMFGLNEQFF
>-|-|15|TRBJ2-7|TRBV6-5
TGTGCCAGCAGCACCCTCCTTAGACGGGACTACGAGCAGTACTTC
CASSTLLRRDYEQYF
>-|TRBD1|14|TRBJ2-7|TRBV28
TGTGCCAGCAGTTCCCGGGACAGGGGCTACGAGCAGTACTTC
CASSSRDRGYEQYF
>-|-|15|TRBJ1-5|TRBV3-1/TRBV3-2
TGTGCCAGCAGCCAAAATTTGGGCACCGGACAGCCCCAGCATTTT
CASSQNLGTGQPQHF
>-|-|13|TRBJ1-5|TRBV6-2/TRBV6-3
TGTGCCAGCAGTTACCTATACAATCAGCCCCAGCATTTT
CASSYLYNQPQHF
>-|-|16|TRBJ1-6|TRBV7-3
TGTGCCAGCAGCTTAAACGTCCTGACAGTTAATTCACCCCTCCACTTT
CASSLNVLTVNSPLHF
>-|-|14|TRBJ1-2|TRBV4-3
TGCGCCAGCAGCCAGATGACAGCCAACTATGGCTACACCTTC
CASSQMTANYGYTF
>-|TRBD1|15|TRBJ2-7|TRBV11-1
TGTGCCAGCAGCTTAGAGACAGGGGGCTCCTACGAGCAGTACTTC
CASSLETGGSYEQYF
>-|-|15|TRBJ2-2|TRBV24-1
TGTACCACCAGTGCAGGGAAAACAAACACCGGGGAGCTGTTTTTT
CTTSAGKTNTGELFF
>-|TRBD1|15|TRBJ1-1|TRBV6-5
TGTGCCAGCAGTTACCTGGAAACAGGGGGCACTGAAGCTTTCTTT
CASSYLETGGTEAFF
>-|TRBD2|17|TRBJ2-3|TRBV4-3
TGCGCCAGCAGCGTTAGCTTTGGAGCGGGGGGGACAGATACGCAGTATTTT
CASSVSFGAGGTDTQYF
>few|TRBD1|15|TRBJ1-6|TRBV30
TGTGCCTGGAGCGGGACAGGCTCCTATAATTCACCCCTCCACTTT
CAWSGTGSYNSPLHF
>-|TRBD1|16|TRBJ2-7|TRBV12-5
TGTGCTAGTGGTTTGGTACTGGGACAGGGACCCTACGAGCAGTACTTC
CASGLVLGQGPYEQYF
>few|-|15|TRBJ2-7|TRBV11-3
TGTGCCAGCAGCCGAGGGGAATGGGACTCCTACGAGCAGTACTTC
CASSRGEWDSYEQYF
>-|TRBD1|16|TRBJ2-7|TRBV7-9
TGTGCCAGCAGCCCTACCGGGACAGGGCACTCCTACGAGCAGTACTTC
CASSPTGTGHSYEQYF
>-|TRBD1|15|TRBJ2-7|TRBV30
TGTGCCTGGAGCCTCACAGGGGGCGGCGGGTACGAGCAGTACTTC
CAWSLTGGGGYEQYF
>-|TRBD1|16|TRBJ1-1|TRBV19
TGTGCCAGTAGGACCACCCCGGGACTCACCAGGGGGGAAGCTTTCTTT
CASRTTPGLTRGEAFF
>-|TRBD2|14|TRBJ2-3|TRBV7-3
TGTGCCAGCAGCTTTGGAGGACTAGGAGATACGCAGTATTTT
CASSFGGLGDTQYF
>-|TRBD2|17|TRBJ2-1|TRBV19
TGTGCCAGTAGTCCCGGGACTAGCGGGAGGGCCGCCAATGAGCAGTTCTTC
CASSPGTSGRAANEQFF
>-|TRBD1|13|TRBJ2-1|TRBV7-3
TGTGCCAGCAGCAGGACAGGGGGCAATGAGCAGTTCTTC
CASSRTGGNEQFF
>-|-|15|TRBJ2-3|TRBV28
TGTGCCAGCAGTTTTCAGGTCGGGAAGGCAGATACGCAGTATTTT
CASSFQVGKADTQYF
>once|-|15|TRBJ2-3|TRBV18
TGTGCCAGCTCCCCCGTTCGGGGGTGGCGGGATACGCAGTATTTT
CASSPVRGWRDTQYF
>-|TRBD1|16|TRBJ2-1|TRBV11-3
TGTGCCAGCAGCTCCATAACCGGGACAGGCGACAATGAGCAGTTCTTC
CASSSITGTGDNEQFF
>-|-|14|TRBJ2-3|TRBV2
TGTGCCAGCAGGGCCCTACTCTTCACAGATACGCAGTATTTT
CASRALLFTDTQYF
>once|TRBD2|22|TRBJ2-3|TRBV15
TGTGCCACCAGCAGAGATTTGAACGGACTAGCGGGGGGTACTCGGTTCACAGATACGCAGTATTTT
CATSRDLNGLAGGTRFTDTQYF
>-|TRBD1|15|TRBJ1-2|TRBV19
TGTGCCAGTAGTATCGGGACAGGGGGAACCTATGGCTACACCTTC
CASSIGTGGTYGYTF
>-|-|17|TRBJ1-6|TRBV4-1
TGCGCCAGCAGCCAAGAGGTAGTGAGCTCCTATAATTCACCCCTCCACTTT
CASSQEVVSSYNSPLHF
>-|-|13|TRBJ2-2|TRBV6-5
TGTGCCACCCTGGGGGGCAAATCCGGGGAGCTGTTTTTT
CATLGGKSGELFF
>-|-|15|TRBJ1-3|TRBV6-6
TGTGCCAGCAGTCTGGACAGCAACTCTGGAAACACCATATATTTT
CASSLDSNSGNTIYF
>few|-|14|TRBJ1-6|TRBV5-4
TGTGCCAGCAGCTTGTGGGGCGCGGATTCACCCCTCCACTTT
CASSLWGADSPLHF
>-|-|14|TRBJ1-4|TRBV7-2
TGTGCCAGCAGCCGGACACTCGTTAATGAAAAACTGTTTTTT
CASSRTLVNEKLFF
>-|-|15|TRBJ2-1|TRBV3-1/TRBV3-2
TGTGCCAGCAGCCAACAGCCGGGAACCTACAATGAGCAGTTCTTC
CASSQQPGTYNEQFF
>-|TRBD1|15|TRBJ1-4|TRBV7-3
TGTGCCAGCAGCCCCACAGGGGCCTACAATGAAAAACTGTTTTTT
CASSPTGAYNEKLFF
>few|-|14|TRBJ2-3|TRBV14
TGTGCCAGCAGCCAAGACCACTACACAGATACGCAGTATTTT
CASSQDHYTDTQYF
>-|-|17|TRBJ1-3|TRBV28
TGTGCCAGCAGTTCCACAACCCTCCGTAGGAATGGAAACACCATATATTTT
CASSSTTLRRNGNTIYF
>few|-|14|TRBJ2-7|TRBV30
TGTGCCTGGAGGGCTTCCGGACATTATGGCGAGCAGTACTTC
CAWRASGHYGEQYF
>-|-|16|TRBJ2-7|TRBV3-1/TRBV3-2
TGTGCCAGCAGCCTAGCTGACAACAGGGAAATCTGCGAGCAGTACTTC
CASSLADNREICEQYF
>-|TRBD1|14|TRBJ2-1|TRBV9
TGTGCCAGCAGCACTAGAGGGGGCCTCAATGAGCAGTTCTTC
CASSTRGGLNEQFF
>few|TRBD2|17|TRBJ2-3|TRBV19
TGTGCCAGTAGTGCTGACCAGGGGACTAGCGGCACAGATACGCAGTATTTT
CASSADQGTSGTDTQYF
>-|-|13|TRBJ2-7|TRBV27
TGTGCCAGCAGTTTTGAGCCCCACTACGAGCAGTACTTC
CASSFEPHYEQYF
>-|TRBD2|18|TRBJ2-7|TRBV3-1/TRBV3-2
TGTGCCAGCAGCCAAGGTCTGGCTAGCGGGAGGAGAACGAGGGAGCAGTACTTC
CASSQGLASGRRTREQYF
>-|-|16|TRBJ2-5|TRBV19
TGTGCCAGTAGTTTCTGGAGGGGGACCTTAGAAGAGACCCAGTACTTC
CASSFWRGTLEETQYF
>-|TRBD2|18|TRBJ2-1|TRBV20-1
TGCAGTGCTAGTTTAATAGCGGGGGGCCCATTGAAGGGCAATGAGCAGTTCTTC
CSASLIAGGPLKGNEQFF
>-|-|14|TRBJ2-2|TRBV19
TGTGCCAGTAGTAGGCGACCTCCGGCCGGGGAGCTGTTTTTT
CASSRRPPAGELFF
>-|-|13|TRBJ1-1|TRBV5-5
TGTGCCAGCAGCTTCGGGGGGGACACTGAAGCTTTCTTT
CASSFGGDTEAFF